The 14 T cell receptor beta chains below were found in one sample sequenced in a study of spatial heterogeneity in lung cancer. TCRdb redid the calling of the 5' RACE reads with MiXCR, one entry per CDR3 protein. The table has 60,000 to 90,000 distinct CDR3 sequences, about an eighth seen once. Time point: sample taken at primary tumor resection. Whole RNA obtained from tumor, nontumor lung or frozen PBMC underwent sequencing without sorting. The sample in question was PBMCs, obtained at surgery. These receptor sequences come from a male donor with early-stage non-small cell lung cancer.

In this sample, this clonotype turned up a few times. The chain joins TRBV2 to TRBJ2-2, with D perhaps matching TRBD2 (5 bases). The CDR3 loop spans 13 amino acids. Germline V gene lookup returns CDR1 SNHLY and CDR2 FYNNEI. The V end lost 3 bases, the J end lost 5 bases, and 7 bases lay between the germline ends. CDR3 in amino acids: CASSDRGTGELFF. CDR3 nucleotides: TGTGCCAGCAGTGATCGCGGGACCGGGGAGCTGTTTTTT.

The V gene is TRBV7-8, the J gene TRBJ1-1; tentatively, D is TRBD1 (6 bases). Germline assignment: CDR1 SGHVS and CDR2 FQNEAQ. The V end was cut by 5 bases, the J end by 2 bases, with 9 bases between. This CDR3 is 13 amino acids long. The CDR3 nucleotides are TGTGCCAGCAGCCCACAGGGAAACACTGAAGCTTTCTTT. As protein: CASSPQGNTEAFF.

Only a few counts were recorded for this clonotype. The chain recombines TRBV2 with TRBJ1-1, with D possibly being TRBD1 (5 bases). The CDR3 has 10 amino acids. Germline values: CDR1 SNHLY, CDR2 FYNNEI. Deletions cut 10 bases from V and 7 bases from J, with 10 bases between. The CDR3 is CATRGYEAFF. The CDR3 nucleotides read TGTGCCACTCGGGGGTATGAAGCTTTCTTT.

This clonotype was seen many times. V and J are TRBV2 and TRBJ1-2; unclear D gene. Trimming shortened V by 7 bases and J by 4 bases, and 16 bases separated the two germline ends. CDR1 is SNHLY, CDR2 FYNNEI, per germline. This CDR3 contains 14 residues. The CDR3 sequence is CASNPDSTIYGYTF. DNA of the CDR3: TGTGCCAGCAACCCGGACTCCACTATCTATGGCTACACCTTC.

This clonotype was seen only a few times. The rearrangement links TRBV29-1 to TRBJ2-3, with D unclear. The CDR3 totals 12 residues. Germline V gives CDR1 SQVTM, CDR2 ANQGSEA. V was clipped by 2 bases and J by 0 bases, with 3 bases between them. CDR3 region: CSVELSTDTQYF. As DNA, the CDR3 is TGCAGCGTTGAACTTAGCACAGATACGCAGTATTTT.

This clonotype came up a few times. In DNA, the CDR3 is TGTGCCAGCTCACCCTCCCCTGGGACAGATGAAAAACTGTTTTTT. Encoded protein: CASSPSPGTDEKLFF. V and J are TRBV18 and TRBJ1-4, with TRBD1 identical over 7 bases. Trimming removed 3 bases from V and 6 bases from J; junction bases left unmatched: 7. This CDR3 contains 15 residues. CDR1 is KGHSH and CDR2 is LQKENI in the germline V gene.

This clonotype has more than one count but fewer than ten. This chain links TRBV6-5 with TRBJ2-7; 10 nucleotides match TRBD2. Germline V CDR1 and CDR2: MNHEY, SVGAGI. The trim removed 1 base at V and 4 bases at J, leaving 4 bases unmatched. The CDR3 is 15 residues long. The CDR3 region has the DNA TGTGCCAGCAGTTACTTCCTAGCGGGAGTGTACGAGCAGTACTTC. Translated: CASSYFLAGVYEQYF.

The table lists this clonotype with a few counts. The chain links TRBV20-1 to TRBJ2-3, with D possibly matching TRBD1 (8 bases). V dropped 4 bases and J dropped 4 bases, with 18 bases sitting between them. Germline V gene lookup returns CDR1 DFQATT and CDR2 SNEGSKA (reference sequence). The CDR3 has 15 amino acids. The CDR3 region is CSAKTGGEGADTQYF. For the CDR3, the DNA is TGCAGTGCTAAAACAGGGGGGGAGGGCGCAGATACGCAGTATTTT.

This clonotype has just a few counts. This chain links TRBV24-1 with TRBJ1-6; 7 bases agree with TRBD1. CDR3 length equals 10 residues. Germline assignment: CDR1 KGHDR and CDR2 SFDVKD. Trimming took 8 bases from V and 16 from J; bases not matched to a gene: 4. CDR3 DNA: TGTGCCACCAACAGGGGACGGCTCCACTTT. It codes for CATNRGRLHF.

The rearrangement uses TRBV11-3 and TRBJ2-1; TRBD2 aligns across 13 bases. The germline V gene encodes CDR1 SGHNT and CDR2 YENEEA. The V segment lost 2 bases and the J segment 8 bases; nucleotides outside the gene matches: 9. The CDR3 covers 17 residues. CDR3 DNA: TGTGCCAGCAGCTTAAGCCTAACTAGCGGGAGGGCGGATGAGCAGTTCTTC. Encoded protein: CASSLSLTSGRADEQFF.

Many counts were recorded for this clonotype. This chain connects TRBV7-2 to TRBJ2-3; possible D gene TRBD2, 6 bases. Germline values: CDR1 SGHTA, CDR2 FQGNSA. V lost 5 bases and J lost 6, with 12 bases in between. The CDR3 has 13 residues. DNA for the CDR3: TGTGCCAGCAGCCGGGACTTGGGGGATACGCAGTATTTT. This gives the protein CASSRDLGDTQYF.

In DNA form, the CDR3 reads TGTGCCAGCAGTCGCCAGGGGGGGTTGGACGAGCAGTACTTC. Its protein is CASSRQGGLDEQYF. The chain has TRBV6-2 or TRBV6-3 and TRBJ2-7; D might be TRBD1 or TRBD2, each matching 7 bases. The CDR3 is made up of 14 amino acids. Per the germline V gene, CDR1 is MNHEY and CDR2 is SVGEGT. Deletions cut 5 bases from V and 5 bases from J, with 16 bases between.

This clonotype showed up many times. Here the CDR3 DNA reads TGTGCCAGCAGTTACTATGGAGGGGGCGGTAGGGTTTTCTTC. Its translation: CASSYYGGGGRVFF. The rearrangement uses TRBV6-5 and TRBJ2-1; tentative D call: TRBD1 (7 bases). Trimming pared 1 base from V and 16 bases from J, leaving 20 bases between. Germline CDR1 and CDR2: MNHEY and SVGAGI. This CDR3 comprises 14 residues.

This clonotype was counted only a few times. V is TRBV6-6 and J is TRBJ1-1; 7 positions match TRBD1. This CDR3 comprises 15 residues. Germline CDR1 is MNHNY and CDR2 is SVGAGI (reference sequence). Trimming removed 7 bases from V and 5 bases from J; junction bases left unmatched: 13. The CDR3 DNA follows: TGTGCCAGCAATGATCTGGACAGGACAAGGACTGAAGCTTTCTTT. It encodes CASNDLDRTRTEAFF.